The T cell receptor (beta chain) under discussion was sequenced for a study of early T cells in non-severe SARS-CoV-2 infection (dated by TCRdb to the early 2020s). Study-level background: TCR sequencing used bulk RNA from unsorted whole blood, so alpha and beta chains could not be paired.

Study-level results and caveats: VDJdb matching was skewed toward anti-spike CD8 responses and likely underestimated virus-specific expansions by missing private and CD4 specificities.

V loses 5 bases, J loses 3 bases, and the germline ends lie 20 bases apart. The CDR3 runs 17 residues from the cysteine to the phenylalanine. The DNA shown is the 51-base CDR3, in frame from base 1. As encoded in the germline V gene, CDR1 is SGHTA while CDR2 is FQGNSA. This clonotype showed up just a few times. There is no known antigen for this receptor. No much larger clone is present one base from it, and per-base qualities are unavailable. Libraries were built with 5' RACE. This sample was sequenced with a NextSeq 500. Unique molecular identifiers were attached to individual cDNA molecules in the TCR library protocol so that sequencing error and PCR bias could be corrected. Both TCR alpha and beta chains were sequenced, and tight co-correlation was observed between alpha and beta sequence abundances in each sample. As for the original processing: Decombinator V4 was used to annotate TCR sequences for V gene, J gene and CDR3. Expanded TCRs were defined as changing significantly between any two time points under a Poisson model with p below 0.0001. TCR abundances were normalised to the total number of TCRs sequenced in each sample and reported as counts per million. TRAV1-2 paired with TRAJ12, TRAJ20 or TRAJ33 defined MAIT TCRs, while TRAV10 paired with TRAJ18 defined iNKT TCRs. VDJdb, accessed 1 November 2021, was searched for CMV, EBV and SARS-CoV-2 annotated TCRs, excluding TCRs annotated for multiple antigens. The public sequencing data were trimmed at Q25 with fastp and processed into clonotypes with MiXCR by TCRdb, which kept only in-frame beta chains. CDR3 protein sequences are deduplicated, and each keeps its most common genes and DNA. V and J calls and clone size were set by TCRdb, not the authors. This sample comprises approximately 83,000 distinct CDR3 sequences, more than 13% of them detected only once. Around 3% of the sample comes from the top ten.

A case-control design nested within a healthcare worker cohort in London, UK, was used, with weekly nasopharyngeal swab PCR tests and blood sampling performed. Healthcare workers were recruited between 23 and 31 March 2020, during the week of the UK lockdown, and were followed weekly for up to roughly 16 weeks. This TCR was recovered from an adult who was a healthcare worker with PCR-confirmed SARS-CoV-2 infection or an uninfected control (not recorded which). The sequence joins TRBV7-2 to TRBJ2-1; 6 matching bases give a weak D call of TRBD1. Sequencing used whole blood. The nucleotide sequence is given as TGTGCCAGCAGCCCGCGTGCTGGGGGCCGGGGCTACAATGAGCAGTTCTTC. It is translated as CASSPRAGGRGYNEQFF.